The next 7 T cell receptor beta chains were all read from a single sample in a study of blood T cell repertoires in COVID-19. Clones were read by immunoSEQ multiplex PCR, and TCRdb kept only the in-frame ones, dropping some. The repertoire holds 190,000 or so clones, with under 80% as singletons. What was sequenced was peripheral blood. The receptors shown here come from a man aged 45-65 years who had recovered from COVID-19.

This clone has more than one count but fewer than ten. The rearrangement links TRBV20-1 to TRBJ1-5, with D uncertain. Trimming removed 3 bases from V and 0 bases from J, with 9 bases in between. Per the germline V gene, CDR1 is DFQATT and CDR2 is SNEGSKA (reference sequence). This CDR3 is built from 14 residues. In DNA, the CDR3 is TGCAGTGCTAGTAGTGCGGATAGCAATCAGCCCCAGCATTTT. It is translated as CSASSADSNQPQHF.

The chain joins TRBV5-1 to TRBJ2-3; 7 bases align to TRBD1. CDR1 is SGHRS and CDR2 is YFSETQ in the germline V gene. There are 16 residues in the CDR3. The V segment lost 2 bases and the J segment 3 bases; nucleotides outside the gene matches: 9. CDR3 loop: CASSFGTDRITDTQYF. CDR3 coding DNA: TGCGCCAGCAGCTTCGGGACAGATAGAATTACAGATACGCAGTATTTT.

The chain employs TRBV6-5 and TRBJ1-5; possibly TRBD1 for D (6 bases). Germline V gene lookup returns CDR1 MNHEY and CDR2 SVGAGI. V was clipped by 0 bases and J by 5 bases, with 11 bases between them. The CDR3 is made up of 15 amino acids. This CDR3 reads CASSYSTRGHQPQHF. CDR3 bases: TGTGCCAGCAGTTACTCGACGCGGGGGCATCAGCCCCAGCATTTT.

The chain carries TRBV6-1 and TRBJ2-1, with a possible D match to TRBD2 (6 bases). Trimming took 1 base from V and 0 from J, leaving 7 bases between them. Germline V CDR1 and CDR2: MNHNS, SASEGT. This CDR3 region has 15 residues. The CDR3 here is CASSEEEGSYNEQFF. CDR3 DNA: TGTGCCAGCAGTGAAGAGGAGGGCTCCTACAATGAGCAGTTCTTC.

The CDR3 reads CSASSRLQGNNQPQHF. CDR3 DNA sequence: TGCAGTGCTAGTTCCCGACTTCAGGGGAACAATCAGCCCCAGCATTTT. The J gene is TRBJ1-5, the V gene TRBV20-1; the D gene is possibly TRBD1 (6 bases). V lost 3 bases, J lost 3 bases, and 18 bases lay in between. The germline CDR1 and CDR2 sequences are DFQATT and SNEGSKA (reference sequence). The CDR3 extends over 16 amino acids.

The chain carries TRBV28 and TRBJ1-2; D not resolved. Germline V gene lookup returns CDR1 MDHEN and CDR2 SYDVKM. V was clipped by 6 bases and J by 2 bases, with 10 bases between them. The CDR3 sequence is 13 residues long. This CDR3 reads CASRAGSNYGYTF. As DNA, the CDR3 is TGTGCCAGCAGGGCGGGGAGCAACTATGGCTACACCTTC.

V gene TRBV7-2 combines with J gene TRBJ1-4, with D maybe TRBD1 (5 bases). Per the germline V gene, CDR1 is SGHTA and CDR2 is FQGNSA. CDR3 length: 16 amino acids. V shed 1 base and J shed 4 bases, with 13 bases lying between them. The CDR3 nucleotides are TGTGCCAGCAGCTTAGGGGGTCAGGGCCATAATGAAAAACTGTTTTTT. Translation: CASSLGGQGHNEKLFF.